This is a list of T cell receptor beta chains from one sample in a study of shared clonotypes between healthy human individuals. The assay was immunoSEQ multiplex PCR, and TCRdb's table has in-frame clones only and misses some. The sample has 1,500,000 or so clones; 97% to 99% are singletons. The sequencing input was naive CD4+ T cells sorted from blood. These receptors all stem from a man aged 25-40 years in good health. CDR3s leave out the opening cysteine and the closing phenylalanine or tryptophan. D genes are given only for firm matches.

J: TRBJ2-1; D: TRBD1; V: TRBV29-1; CDR3: SVKRQGANEQF
J: TRBJ1-1; D: TRBD1; V: TRBV7-9; CDR3: ASSSTRTGNPLNTEAF
J: TRBJ1-2; D: -; V: TRBV7-2; CDR3: ASSLAIRKGDYGYT
J: TRBJ2-7; D: -; V: TRBV10-3; CDR3: AISELGSHEQY
J: TRBJ2-7; D: TRBD2; V: TRBV7-8; CDR3: ASSLLRGGGSYEQY
J: TRBJ2-7; D: -; V: TRBV28; CDR3: ASSRVSLTIYEQY
J: TRBJ2-5; D: TRBD2; V: TRBV7-2; CDR3: ASSLGLAGDGLGETQY
J: TRBJ1-4; D: -; V: TRBV5-1; CDR3: ASRVSEEWF
J: TRBJ2-1; D: -; V: TRBV2; CDR3: ASQLENEQF
J: TRBJ2-3; D: TRBD2; V: TRBV7-2; CDR3: ASSYGLAGVVDTQY
J: TRBJ2-1; D: -; V: TRBV2; CDR3: ASGPMGDEQF
J: TRBJ1-2; D: -; V: TRBV29-1; CDR3: SVAQGGYT
J: TRBJ2-2; D: TRBD1; V: TRBV5-1; CDR3: ASSFSGQGNTGELF
J: TRBJ2-7; D: TRBD1; V: TRBV7-9; CDR3: ASSPGQGREQY
J: TRBJ2-7; D: -; V: TRBV7-9; CDR3: AGERASSYEQY
J: TRBJ2-2; D: -; V: TRBV4-1; CDR3: ASSPVAGELF
J: TRBJ2-1; D: -; V: TRBV2; CDR3: ASLGGIYNEQF
J: TRBJ1-5; D: -; V: TRBV7-8; CDR3: ASSPIGRANQPQH
J: TRBJ2-5; D: TRBD1; V: TRBV9; CDR3: ASSVVGQGQTQY
J: TRBJ1-3; D: -; V: TRBV5-1; CDR3: ASSLGPEGRSGNTIY
J: TRBJ2-7; D: -; V: TRBV18; CDR3: ASSPSSVWEQY
J: TRBJ2-1; D: TRBD1; V: TRBV5-1; CDR3: ASSQGQGDEQF
J: TRBJ2-1; D: TRBD2; V: TRBV5-4; CDR3: ASSFGSGSSYNEQF
J: TRBJ1-4; D: -; V: TRBV15; CDR3: ATSRGRVNEKLF
J: TRBJ2-7; D: TRBD2; V: TRBV5-1; CDR3: ASSASTSGSGEQY
J: TRBJ1-5; D: -; V: TRBV19; CDR3: ASSITGNQPQH
J: TRBJ2-1; D: TRBD2; V: TRBV14; CDR3: ASSQGLAVQF
J: TRBJ1-1; D: -; V: TRBV11-2; CDR3: ASSYQGNTEAF
J: TRBJ2-7; D: TRBD1; V: TRBV5-5; CDR3: ASALGGQGPYEQY
J: TRBJ2-7; D: TRBD1; V: TRBV4-3; CDR3: ASSQEAYRTGIEQY
J: TRBJ2-7; D: -; V: TRBV15; CDR3: ATSRERNSYEQY
J: TRBJ1-5; D: -; V: TRBV28; CDR3: ASSFSGQPQH
J: TRBJ2-1; D: TRBD2; V: TRBV5-6; CDR3: ASSSRFLAGVNEQF
J: TRBJ2-7; D: TRBD1; V: TRBV9; CDR3: ASSAGRGQYEQY
J: TRBJ2-7; D: -; V: TRBV11-3; CDR3: ASSFLSYEQY
J: TRBJ2-5; D: -; V: TRBV5-1; CDR3: ASSWQVQETQY
J: TRBJ2-7; D: -; V: TRBV7-9; CDR3: ASSFPGVGEQY
J: TRBJ2-3; D: TRBD2; V: TRBV5-4; CDR3: ASSPTSGTTDTQY
J: TRBJ2-3; D: -; V: TRBV7-7; CDR3: ASSLGRRRTDTQY
J: TRBJ2-1; D: -; V: TRBV2; CDR3: ASRPDSGGDEQF
J: TRBJ2-3; D: -; V: TRBV11-2; CDR3: ASSRTGRRTTDTQY
J: TRBJ2-5; D: TRBD2; V: TRBV5-5; CDR3: ASSLRLAGSETQY
J: TRBJ2-1; D: TRBD2; V: TRBV5-1; CDR3: ASSTVPGTSNEQF
J: TRBJ2-3; D: -; V: TRBV7-2; CDR3: ASRPGPTDTQY
J: TRBJ2-1; D: -; V: TRBV14; CDR3: ASSQGQGQYNEQF
J: TRBJ2-7; D: -; V: TRBV5-4; CDR3: ASSPAGLSYEQY
J: TRBJ2-5; D: -; V: TRBV12-5; CDR3: ASGLTQETQY
J: TRBJ1-5; D: -; V: TRBV6-5; CDR3: ASRRGQGRQPQH
J: TRBJ2-7; D: -; V: TRBV6-5; CDR3: ASSYVGQNYEQY